The next 16 T cell receptor beta chains were all read from a single sample in a study of human T cells and chemical hapten exposure. TCRdb processed the RACE reads anew with MiXCR; each CDR3 protein has one entry. The top ten hold 3.1% of the sample, which has some 98,000 distinct CDR3 sequences, more than 10% seen once. Documented time point: pre-sensitization, week 0. Treatment denoted: therapeutic diphenylcyclopropenone sensitization with weekly scalp DPC. Sequenced here: whole blood, sampled in connection with sensitization to the hapten diphenylcyclopropenone (DPC). The receptors originated from a woman aged 60-70 years with alopecia areata. Some clones in this sample may be carry-over from other donors' samples.

V usage is TRBV19 and J usage is TRBJ2-1; D is unclear. This CDR3 spans 15 amino acids. Germline CDR1 and CDR2: LNHDA and SQIVND (reference sequence). The ends were cut back, 4 bases at V and 0 bases at J, with 10 bases in the middle. The CDR3 sequence: CASSKQTSSYNEQFF. The CDR3 nucleotides read TGTGCCAGTAGTAAACAAACGAGCTCCTACAATGAGCAGTTCTTC. The variable domain in full, with the rest retrieved from reference TRBV19 and TRBJ2-1, is DGGITQSPKYLFRKEGQNVTLSCEQNLNHDAMYWYRQDPGQGLRLIYYSQIVNDFQKGDIAEGYSVSREKKESFPLTVTSAQKNPTAFYLCASSKQTSSYNEQFFGPGTRLTVL.

The rearrangement links TRBV20-1 to TRBJ1-2; the D gene is possibly TRBD1 (5 bases). The germline V gene has CDR1 DFQATT and CDR2 SNEGSKA (reference sequence). The CDR3 is 13 residues long. V lost 5 bases to trimming and J lost 7 bases, with 17 bases between them. The CDR3 coding sequence is TGCAGTGCTCTCGGGGGTTGGGCTCGTGGCTACACCTTC. It is translated as CSALGGWARGYTF.

This clonotype was seen repeatedly, ten times or more. The rearrangement links TRBV27 to TRBJ2-2; 8 bases match TRBD1. Trimming cost V 2 bases and J 6 bases; bases outside gene matches: 5. The CDR3 is made up of 15 amino acids. The V gene's germline CDR1 is MNHEY and CDR2 SMNVEV (reference sequence). In DNA form, the CDR3 reads TGTGCCAGCAGTTTACGGACAGGGAAGTCCGGGGAGCTGTTTTTT. Translating it yields CASSLRTGKSGELFF.

This clonotype was detected ten times or more. CDR3 in DNA: TGTGCCAGCAGCAAAGATCCTAGCGGGGTCTCCTACAATGAGCAGTTCTTC. Translated: CASSKDPSGVSYNEQFF. This rearrangement joins TRBV21-1 to TRBJ2-1; no check of the table's D call, TRBD2, against the DNA was made. TRBV21-1 is a recognized pseudogene. This CDR3 spans 17 amino acids.

This clonotype was seen a handful of times. This chain connects TRBV9 to TRBJ2-7; tentatively, D is TRBD2 (5 bases). Germline assignment: CDR1 SGDLS and CDR2 YYNGEE. The CDR3 has 9 residues. In DNA, the CDR3 is TGTCCCCCCCGGGGAGAGCAGTACTTC. It specifies CPPRGEQYF. Full variable domain (remainder filled in from reference TRBV9 and TRBJ2-7): DSGVTQTPKHLITATGQRVTLRCSPRSGDLSVYWYQQSLDQGLQFLIQYYNGEERAKGNILERFSAQQFPDLHSELNLSSLELGDSALYFCPPRGEQYFGPGTRLTVT.

The chain carries TRBV7-8 and TRBJ2-6, with D unresolved. V was pared by 10 bases and J by 5 bases, with 12 bases between. The CDR3 sequence is 13 residues long. Germline CDR1 reads SGHVS; CDR2 reads FQNEAQ. CDR3 nucleotide sequence: TGTGCCACGGCGGCCCGCTGGGCCAACGTCCTGACTTTC. This translates into CATAARWANVLTF.

The table lists this clonotype with many counts. The gene calls are TRBV7-6 and TRBJ2-1; 9 bases align to TRBD2. The V segment lost 5 bases and the J segment 1 base; nucleotides outside the gene matches: 6. This CDR3 spans 16 amino acids. The V gene's germline CDR1 is SGHVS and CDR2 FNYEAQ. The CDR3 bases are TGTGCCAGCAGCCCCCCAGCGGGGGGTTCCTACAATGAGCAGTTCTTC. Its protein is CASSPPAGGSYNEQFF.

The chain employs TRBV9 and TRBJ2-7, with unresolved D. Trimming cost V 0 bases and J 4 bases, with 14 bases left between them. This CDR3 is built from 15 residues. Germline CDR1 SGDLS, CDR2 YYNGEE. The CDR3 sequence is CASSVAATPYYEQYF. The CDR3 DNA reads TGTGCCAGCAGCGTAGCAGCGACCCCTTATTACGAGCAGTACTTC.

This clonotype has more than one count but fewer than ten. The chain uses TRBV18 and TRBJ2-7; a possible D gene is TRBD2 (6 bases). CDR1 is KGHSH, CDR2 LQKENI, per germline. This CDR3 contains 14 residues. With 3 bases removed from V and 5 bases from J, the gap between germline ends came to 14 bases. DNA of the CDR3: TGTGCCAGCTCACCGCGGGACCTGTTTGACGAGCAGTACTTC. Its translation is CASSPRDLFDEQYF.

This clonotype was detected a few times. The chain recombines TRBV20-1 with TRBJ2-5, with a possible D match to TRBD2 (5 bases). Germline CDR1 is DFQATT and CDR2 is SNEGSKA (reference sequence). Trimming shortened V by 4 bases and J by 4 bases, and 13 bases separated the two germline ends. This CDR3 contains 13 residues. The CDR3 here is CSATRTSGETQYF. In DNA, the CDR3 is TGCAGTGCTACCCGGACCAGCGGAGAGACCCAGTACTTC.

This clonotype was found a few times. The CDR3, as DNA: TGTGCCAGCAGCCAACGCCTCAGCGTCCCTCCCGATACGCAGTATTTT. As protein: CASSQRLSVPPDTQYF. The genes are TRBV4-2 and TRBJ2-3; D not certain. The CDR3 is 16 amino acids. The germline CDR1 and CDR2 sequences are LGHNA and YNFKEQ. Trimming shortened V by 2 bases and J by 6 bases, and 18 bases separated the two germline ends.

J is TRBJ1-2 and V is TRBV28; a weak D match, TRBD1 (6 bases). V lost 4 bases, J lost 6 bases, and 12 bases lay in between. There are 13 residues in the CDR3. CDR1 and CDR2 from the germline V gene are MDHEN and SYDVKM. The CDR3 DNA reads TGTGCCAGCAGTTCAACAGGGCTCGATGGCTACACCTTC. It codes for CASSSTGLDGYTF.

This clonotype appeared many times. In DNA form, the CDR3 reads TGTGCCAGCTCACCGGGACACCCTGGAAACACCATATATTTT. This translates into CASSPGHPGNTIYF. The rearrangement uses TRBV18 and TRBJ1-3, with a tentative D call TRBD1 (6 bases). The V gene's germline CDR1 is KGHSH and CDR2 LQKENI. The germline V and J ends were trimmed by 3 bases and 2 bases, with 8 bases remaining between them. The CDR3 is 14 residues long.

In its sample, this clonotype was seen a few times. The J gene is TRBJ1-5, the V gene TRBV10-2; 8 bases are shared with TRBD1. The V gene end was trimmed by 6 bases and the J gene end by 3 bases; junction bases not matched to a gene: 4. CDR3 length: 14 residues. From germline, CDR1 is WSHSY and CDR2 SAAADI. Here the CDR3 reads CASRGQEHNQPQHF. The DNA for the CDR3 is TGCGCCAGCAGGGGACAGGAACACAATCAGCCCCAGCATTTT.

This clonotype was recorded many times. The chain couples TRBV5-1 to TRBJ1-6; D unclear. CDR1 and CDR2 from the germline V gene are SGHRS and YFSETQ. This CDR3 contains 18 residues. V was cut by 1 base and J by 1 base, with 15 bases left in between. The chain's CDR3 is CASSLRPIGESYNSPLHF. CDR3 sequence (DNA): TGCGCCAGCAGCTTGCGACCGATCGGGGAGTCCTATAATTCACCCCTCCACTTT.

This clonotype was found many times. J is TRBJ2-5 and V is TRBV9; D gene unclear. CDR1 is SGDLS and CDR2 is YYNGEE in the germline V gene. This CDR3 has 14 amino acids. Trimming left V 0 bases short and J 2 bases short, with 8 bases between. The CDR3 region has the DNA TGTGCCAGCAGCGTAGATCTGTCACAAGAGACCCAGTACTTC. As protein: CASSVDLSQETQYF.